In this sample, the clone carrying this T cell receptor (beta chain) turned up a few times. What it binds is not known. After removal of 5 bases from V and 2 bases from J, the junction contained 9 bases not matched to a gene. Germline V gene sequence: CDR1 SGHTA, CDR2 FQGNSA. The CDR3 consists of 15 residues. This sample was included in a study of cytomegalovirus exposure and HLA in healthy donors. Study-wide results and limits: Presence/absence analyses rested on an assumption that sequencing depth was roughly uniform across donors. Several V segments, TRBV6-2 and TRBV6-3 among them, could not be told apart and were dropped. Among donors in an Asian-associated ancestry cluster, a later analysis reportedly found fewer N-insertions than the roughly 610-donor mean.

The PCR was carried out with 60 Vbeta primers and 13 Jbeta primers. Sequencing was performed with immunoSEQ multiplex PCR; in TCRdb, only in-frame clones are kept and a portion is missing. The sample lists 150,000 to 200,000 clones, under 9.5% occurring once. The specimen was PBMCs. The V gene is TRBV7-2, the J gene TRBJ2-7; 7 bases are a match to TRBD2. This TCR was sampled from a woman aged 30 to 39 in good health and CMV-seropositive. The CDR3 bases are TGTGCCAGCAGCCCAAGGCGGGACTACACCTACGAGCAGTACTTC. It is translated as CASSPRRDYTYEQYF.